The 30 T cell receptor beta chains reported below all come from one sample, sequenced in a study of blood T cells in healthy people across ages. The second PCR ran about 6 to 12 cycles with a sample-barcoded 5' primer and J-beta primers. MiXCR, run by TCRdb on the 5' RACE reads, gives a single entry per CDR3 protein. The sample has about 640,000 distinct CDR3 sequences; less than 35% are singletons. Sequenced material: blood. The receptors stem from an elderly woman in good health.

The chain uses TRBV20-1 and TRBJ2-1; TRBD2 aligns across 12 bases. Germline CDR1 reads DFQATT; CDR2 reads SNEGSKA (reference sequence). After removal of 3 bases from V and 0 bases from J, the junction contained 12 bases not matched to a gene. The CDR3 is 19 amino acids. In nucleotides, the CDR3 is TGCAGTGCTAGTGTTTCCGGGACTAGCGGGCGGAGCTCCTACAATGAGCAGTTCTTC. Encoded protein: CSASVSGTSGRSSYNEQFF.

V is TRBV4-1 and J is TRBJ2-7; D remains ambiguous. CDR3 size: 13 residues. Trimming cost V 1 base and J 4 bases, with 8 bases left between them. Germline lookup yields CDR1 MGHRA and CDR2 YSYEKL. CDR3 DNA: TGCGCCAGCAGCCAAGGGTTCGGGTACGAGCAGTACTTC. It is translated as CASSQGFGYEQYF.

This clonotype was seen repeatedly, ten times or more. The chain has TRBV15 and TRBJ1-2; TRBD1 matches at 7 bases. Unmatched junction bases numbered 13, after V lost 0 bases and J lost 3 bases. Germline CDR1 and CDR2: LNHNV and YYDKDF (reference sequence). This CDR3 spans 18 amino acids. The DNA for the CDR3 is TGTGCCACCAGCAGAGATTATATGGAAGGGGGCGCTGACTATGGCTACACCTTC. Translated, it gives CATSRDYMEGGADYGYTF.

This clonotype has a handful of counts. The chain is built from TRBV7-8 and TRBJ2-7; TRBD1 agrees at 9 bases. The trim removed 3 bases at V and 3 bases at J, leaving 6 bases unmatched. Germline values: CDR1 SGHVS, CDR2 FQNEAQ. The CDR3 spans 15 residues. The CDR3: CASSFHRTGDYEQYF. Here the CDR3 DNA reads TGTGCCAGCAGCTTCCACAGGACAGGGGACTACGAGCAGTACTTC.

This chain joins TRBV20-1 and TRBJ2-5, with 9 positions matching TRBD1. The V segment lost 0 bases and the J segment 5 bases; nucleotides outside the gene matches: 10. Germline V gene data show CDR1 as DFQATT and CDR2 as SNEGSKA (reference sequence). This CDR3 has 16 amino acids. The CDR3 DNA follows: TGCAGTGCTAGAGACTACGGGACAGGGATCCAGGAGACCCAGTACTTC. It codes for CSARDYGTGIQETQYF.

This CDR3 is CASRTELLSYEQYF. DNA for the CDR3: TGTGCCAGTAGGACGGAACTCCTCTCCTACGAGCAGTACTTC. The J gene is TRBJ2-7, the V gene TRBV2; D gene ambiguous. Trimming took 9 bases from V and 0 from J, leaving 15 bases between them. The CDR3 is 14 residues long. The germline V gene has CDR1 SNHLY and CDR2 FYNNEI.

The table lists this clonotype with many counts. The CDR3 loop is CASREQESGYTF. DNA of the CDR3: TGTGCCAGCCGGGAACAGGAGTCGGGCTACACCTTC. The chain is built from TRBV28 and TRBJ1-2; D is possibly TRBD1 (5 bases). The germline V gene encodes CDR1 MDHEN and CDR2 SYDVKM. The V end lost 8 bases, the J end lost 8 bases, and 15 bases lay between the germline ends. The CDR3 covers 12 residues.

This rearrangement joins TRBV2 to TRBJ2-7, with 10 bases matching TRBD2. The CDR3 sequence is 15 residues long. CDR1 is SNHLY, CDR2 FYNNEI, per germline. Unmatched junction bases numbered 3, after V lost 2 bases and J lost 2 bases. DNA for the CDR3: TGTGCCAGCAGTGAAAGAGCGGGAGGGACCTACGAGCAGTACTTC. It yields the protein CASSERAGGTYEQYF.

Regarding this clonotype: One end of the junction is discordant with germline, which a read error may explain. V is TRBV5-5 and J is TRBJ2-5; D possibly matches TRBD1 or TRBD2 (5 bases each). The CDR3 contains 15 residues. Germline CDR1 SGHKS, CDR2 YYEKEE (reference sequence). The CDR3 reads CASSPPGTVQETLYF. CDR3 DNA sequence: TGTGCCAGCAGCCCCCCCGGGACGGTCCAAGAGACCCTGTACTTC.

The chain has TRBV6-5 and TRBJ1-5; 8 bases are shared with TRBD1. Germline trimming cut 6 bases from V and 4 bases from J; bases unmatched to any gene: 2. Germline V gene lookup returns CDR1 MNHEY and CDR2 SVGAGI. This CDR3 comprises 13 residues. The CDR3 protein is CASRRQGNQPQHF. CDR3 DNA sequence: TGTGCCAGCAGACGACAGGGGAATCAGCCCCAGCATTTT.

Only a few counts were recorded for this clonotype. An end of the junction differs from the germline gene, which may be a read error. The chain links TRBV3-1 to TRBJ2-2; the D is unclear. CDR3 length equals 16 residues. Germline CDR1 LGHDT, CDR2 YNNKEL (reference sequence). CDR3 protein: CASSQDKAPNAGELFF. CDR3 DNA sequence: TGTGCCAGCAGCCAAGACAAGGCACCGAACGCCGGGGAGCTGTTTTTT. Full variable domain (remainder filled in from reference TRBV3-1 and TRBJ2-2): DTAVSQTPKYLVTQMGNDKSIKCEQNLGHDTMYWYKQDSKKFLKIMFSYNNKELIINETVPNRFSPKSPDKAHLNLHINSLELGDSAVYFCASSQDKAPNAGELFFGEGSRLTVL.

This clonotype was seen ten or more times. The V call is TRBV6-6, the J call TRBJ2-5; 10 bases fit TRBD2. The germline V gene encodes CDR1 MNHNY and CDR2 SVGAGI (reference sequence). Trimming removed 5 bases from V and 3 bases from J; junction bases left unmatched: 12. The CDR3 spans 17 residues. The CDR3 protein is CASSPGWTSGAEETQYF. As DNA, the CDR3 is TGTGCCAGCAGTCCCGGCTGGACTAGCGGCGCCGAAGAGACCCAGTACTTC.

This clonotype showed up many times. The chain couples TRBV3-1 to TRBJ2-7; 11 bases are shared with TRBD2. CDR3 size: 16 residues. Germline-derived CDR1 and CDR2 are LGHDT and YNNKEL (reference sequence). The junction had 8 bases not matched to a gene; V was cut back by 3 bases and J by 4 bases. CDR3 DNA sequence: TGTGCCAGCAGCCACGGAATAGCGGGGGGGATATACGAGCAGTACTTC. Protein sequence: CASSHGIAGGIYEQYF.

This clonotype was observed many times. V gene TRBV29-1 combines with J gene TRBJ1-5; the match to TRBD1 covers 9 bases. The germline V gene encodes CDR1 SQVTM and CDR2 ANQGSEA. With V trimmed by 7 bases and J by 4 bases, 8 bases remained unmatched. The CDR3 runs to 14 residues. The CDR3 coding sequence is TGCAGCGCTGGGACAGGGCAGCAGAATCAGCCCCAGCATTTT. This sequence encodes CSAGTGQQNQPQHF. Variable domain in full (rest from reference TRBV29-1 and TRBJ1-5): SAVISQKPSRDICQRGTSLTIQCQVDSQVTMMFWYRQQPGQSLTLIATANQGSEATYESGFVIDKFPISRPNLTFSTLTVSNMSPEDSSIYLCSAGTGQQNQPQHFGDGTRLSIL.

This clonotype occurred many times. A read error is possible here, since a much larger clone lies one base away. V and J are TRBV5-1 and TRBJ2-7; 7 bases match TRBD1. Germline V gives CDR1 SGHRS, CDR2 YFSETQ. J gave up 7 bases and V 5 bases, and 6 bases lay outside the gene matches. There are 12 residues in the CDR3. The CDR3, as DNA: TGCGCCAGCAGTTTACAGGGGTGGGAGCAGTACTTC. Its translation: CASSLQGWEQYF.

This clonotype was picked up many times. V usage is TRBV5-1 and J usage is TRBJ2-1; D not resolved. The CDR3 is made up of 11 amino acids. With 0 bases removed from V and 9 bases from J, the gap between germline ends came to 4 bases. CDR1 is SGHRS and CDR2 is YFSETQ in the germline V gene. CDR3 in amino acids: CASSLEGEQFF. Written as DNA, the CDR3 is TGCGCCAGCAGCTTGGAGGGTGAGCAGTTCTTC.

In its sample, this clonotype was seen a few times. The V gene is TRBV5-6, the J gene TRBJ1-1; D call uncertain. V lost 4 bases, J lost 7 bases, and 8 bases lay in between. The CDR3 extends over 11 amino acids. CDR1 and CDR2 from the germline V gene are SGHDT and YYEEEE. CDR3 sequence reads: CASSRALEAFF. CDR3 nucleotide sequence: TGTGCCAGCAGCCGGGCTCTTGAAGCTTTCTTT.

V and J are TRBV3-1 and TRBJ1-4, with 9 bases lining up with TRBD1. The CDR3 contains 16 residues. Germline V CDR1 and CDR2: LGHDT, YNNKEL (reference sequence). J was trimmed by 7 bases and V by 5 bases; bases with no gene match: 11. This CDR3 is CASSIRQGERGEKLFF. For the CDR3, the DNA is TGTGCCAGCAGCATCCGACAGGGGGAAAGGGGTGAAAAACTGTTTTTT.

This clonotype was detected only a few times. This sequence joins TRBV28 and TRBJ1-1, with a possible D match to TRBD1 (5 bases). CDR3 length: 15 amino acids. Germline V gene data show CDR1 as MDHEN and CDR2 as SYDVKM. Trimming left V 4 bases short and J 1 base short, with 13 bases between. The DNA for the CDR3 is TGTGCCAGCAGTTCTACAGGATCCCCGAACACTGAAGCTTTCTTT. Translating it yields CASSSTGSPNTEAFF.

The chain has TRBV7-8 and TRBJ1-5; D unclear. V was trimmed by 5 bases and J by 0 bases, leaving 14 bases between them. In germline, CDR1 is SGHVS, CDR2 FQNEAQ. The CDR3 length is 16 residues. DNA of the CDR3: TGTGCCAGCAGCGGACCCCGGACCTATAGCAATCAGCCCCAGCATTTT. Encoded protein: CASSGPRTYSNQPQHF. Using reference TRBV7-8 and TRBJ1-5 for the parts outside the CDR3, the full variable domain is GAGVSQSPRYKVAKRGQDVALRCDPISGHVSLFWYQQALGQGPEFLTYFQNEAQLDKSGLPSDRFFAERPEGSVSTLKIQRTQQEDSAVYLCASSGPRTYSNQPQHFGDGTRLSIL.

This sequence joins TRBV7-2 and TRBJ2-5; the D gene is possibly TRBD2 (5 bases). The J call is uncertain, as TRBJ2-7 better fits the DNA end. The CDR3 is 17 residues long. CDR1 is SGHTA and CDR2 is FQGNSA in the germline V gene. The CDR3 protein is CASSSRGARTLRDEQYF. The DNA for the CDR3 is TGTGCCAGCAGCTCCCGGGGAGCCCGAACCCTCCGCGACGAGCAGTACTTC.

The chain recombines TRBV5-6 with TRBJ2-1; 13 bases line up with TRBD2. The junction had 2 bases not matched to a gene; V was cut back by 5 bases and J by 12 bases. The CDR3 totals 12 residues. Germline CDR1 and CDR2: SGHDT and YYEEEE. The CDR3 sequence is CASSWTSGRQFF. The CDR3, as DNA: TGTGCCAGCAGTTGGACTAGCGGGAGGCAGTTCTTC. Based on the CDR3 plus reference TRBV5-6 and TRBJ2-1, the full variable domain is DAGVTQSPTHLIKTRGQQVTLRCSPKSGHDTVSWYQQALGQGPQFIFQYYEEEERQRGNFPDRFSGHQFPNYSSELNVNALLLGDSALYLCASSWTSGRQFFGPGTRLTVL.

For this clonotype: This may be a read error: a much more frequent sequence differs by one nucleotide. The rearrangement uses TRBV28 and TRBJ2-7; 7 nucleotides align to TRBD2. Germline V gene data show CDR1 as MDHEN and CDR2 as SYDVKM. The CDR3 is 12 amino acids. V lost 3 bases to trimming and J lost 10 bases; unmatched junction nucleotides: 6. DNA for the CDR3: TGTGCCAGCAGTTTGTCGACTAGCTTTCAGTACTTC. Translating gives CASSLSTSFQYF.

The rearrangement links TRBV5-1 to TRBJ2-7, with a weak D call TRBD1 (6 bases). The V end was cut by 4 bases, the J end by 6 bases, with 23 bases between. The CDR3 is made up of 16 amino acids. CDR1 and CDR2 from the germline V gene are SGHRS and YFSETQ. The CDR3 bases are TGCGCCAGCAGCCTGGCCCCCCCGGGACAAGGGGGCGAGCAGTACTTC. It specifies CASSLAPPGQGGEQYF.

This clonotype was seen repeatedly, ten times or more. V is TRBV7-9 and J is TRBJ1-5; D unresolved. The V end was cut by 7 bases, the J end by 3 bases, with 7 bases between. There are 12 residues in the CDR3. Looked up from germline, CDR1 is SEHNR and CDR2 is FQNEAQ (reference sequence). CDR3 bases: TGTGCCAGCACCCTCGACAATCAGCCCCAGCATTTT. It translates to CASTLDNQPQHF.

There are many counts of this clonotype. The gene calls are TRBV30 and TRBJ1-2; D may be TRBD1 (5 bases). Germline CDR1 and CDR2: GTSNPN and SVGIG (reference sequence). Trimming left V 1 base short and J 12 bases short, with 9 bases between. This CDR3 is built from 10 residues. The CDR3 here is CAWSGRVHTF. DNA of the CDR3: TGTGCCTGGAGTGGCAGGGTCCACACCTTC.

The table lists this clonotype with many counts. The V call is TRBV4-3, the J call TRBJ2-5; D unresolved. The CDR3 has 15 amino acids. Germline CDR1 is LGHNA and CDR2 is YSLEER. V was shortened by 1 base and J by 2 bases, with 11 bases between the two germline ends. CDR3 residues: CASSQARAAQETQYF. In nucleotides, the CDR3 is TGCGCCAGCAGCCAAGCTAGGGCAGCTCAAGAGACCCAGTACTTC.

This clonotype was detected a few times. The chain carries TRBV5-1 and TRBJ1-1, with D perhaps matching TRBD1 (5 bases). The CDR3 runs to 16 residues. Germline CDR1 SGHRS, CDR2 YFSETQ. Deletions cut 4 bases from V and 4 bases from J, with 20 bases between. Here the CDR3 DNA reads TGCGCCAGCAGCCCAATCCCGGAGAGCGGGGGCACTGAAGCTTTCTTT. It encodes CASSPIPESGGTEAFF.

The J gene is TRBJ1-5, the V gene TRBV6-1; D is ambiguous. V was pared by 7 bases and J by 2 bases, with 12 bases between. The CDR3 is 14 amino acids. The germline gives CDR1 MNHNS, CDR2 SASEGT. In DNA form, the CDR3 reads TGTGCCAGCACCCCCAACGGAGGCAATCAGCCCCAGCATTTT. Protein product: CASTPNGGNQPQHF.

As concerns this clonotype: A clone one base away is much larger, so this may be a read error. The chain joins TRBV7-6 to TRBJ1-4; perhaps TRBD1 as D (6 bases). The CDR3 is 14 amino acids. Germline lookup yields CDR1 SGHVS and CDR2 FNYEAQ. CDR3 sequence: CASSRTALNGKLFF. The CDR3 DNA reads as TGTGCCAGCAGCCGGACAGCTCTTAATGGAAAACTGTTTTTT.